Listed below are T cell receptor beta chains from one sample, sequenced in a study of shared clonotypes between healthy human individuals. Assay: immunoSEQ multiplex PCR; the TCRdb copy retains only in-frame clones and omits some. The table lists about 2.3 million clones, over 90% of them singletons. Sequenced sample: naive CD4+ T cells from PBMCs. The origin of the receptors is a man younger than 35 in good health. Some clones in this sample may be carry-over from other donors' samples. CDR3s include the opening cysteine and the closing phenylalanine or tryptophan. The D gene is left open where the match is weak.

j_call: TRBJ2-7; v_call: TRBV28; d_call: TRBD2; cdr3_aa: CASSPWAGDSYEQYF
j_call: TRBJ2-5; v_call: TRBV28; d_call: TRBD1; cdr3_aa: CASSFTGTAQETQYF
j_call: TRBJ2-7; v_call: TRBV5-4; d_call: .; cdr3_aa: CASSLVPHEQYF
j_call: TRBJ2-5; v_call: TRBV11-2; d_call: .; cdr3_aa: CASSFWSETQYF
j_call: TRBJ2-2; v_call: TRBV21-1; d_call: .; cdr3_aa: CASSKERLAGPNTGELFF
j_call: TRBJ2-5; v_call: TRBV28; d_call: .; cdr3_aa: CASRTGQAQETQYF
j_call: TRBJ1-2; v_call: TRBV6-5; d_call: .; cdr3_aa: CASSYSAGVYGYTF
j_call: TRBJ2-1; v_call: TRBV10-2; d_call: .; cdr3_aa: CASTDLETRYNEQFF
j_call: TRBJ2-1; v_call: TRBV6-5; d_call: .; cdr3_aa: CASSTTIYNEQFF
j_call: TRBJ2-1; v_call: TRBV7-3; d_call: TRBD2; cdr3_aa: CASSPSGTYNEQFF
j_call: TRBJ2-1; v_call: TRBV30; d_call: .; cdr3_aa: CASVVSSSYNEQFF
j_call: TRBJ2-7; v_call: TRBV28; d_call: .; cdr3_aa: CASRTVGGIGYEQYF
j_call: TRBJ2-3; v_call: TRBV4-1; d_call: TRBD1; cdr3_aa: CASSLEWTGGWADTQYF
j_call: TRBJ2-5; v_call: TRBV2; d_call: .; cdr3_aa: CASSPLVLQETQYF
j_call: TRBJ1-1; v_call: TRBV18; d_call: TRBD1; cdr3_aa: CASSLGQDTEAFF
j_call: TRBJ2-2; v_call: TRBV5-8; d_call: TRBD2; cdr3_aa: CASSFLAGATGELFF
j_call: TRBJ2-1; v_call: TRBV5-4; d_call: .; cdr3_aa: CASSHLKGSNEQFF
j_call: TRBJ1-5; v_call: TRBV7-9; d_call: TRBD1; cdr3_aa: CASSPGTVHNQPQHF
j_call: TRBJ2-4; v_call: TRBV5-1; d_call: TRBD1; cdr3_aa: CASSAGPTGRDIQYF
j_call: TRBJ1-1; v_call: TRBV19; d_call: .; cdr3_aa: CASSIRSRDTEAFF